This T cell receptor beta chain was retrieved from a study of shared clonotypes between healthy human individuals. For the study at large: Plates per donor: three CD4 naive, three CD4 memory, two CD8 naive, one CD8 memory. The study's findings and limits: Naive CD4 clonotypes overlapped across a handful of donors at roughly 5.1%.

Sequencing was performed with immunoSEQ multiplex PCR; in TCRdb, only in-frame clones are kept and a portion is missing. The sample shows about 2.1 million clones, 90% to 95% of them seen only once. The trim removed 2 bases at V and 2 bases at J, leaving 18 bases unmatched. The CDR3 spans 20 residues. Germline V gene data show CDR1 as KGHSH and CDR2 as LQKENI. A note on this clone: Its antigen is not identified.

Terminally differentiated effector memory CD45RA+ cells were left out of the naive CD8 fraction, which was CD45RO-negative and positively selected for CCR7. This clonotype was sampled from a young man in good health. Some clones in this sample may be carry-over from other donors' samples. What was sequenced was naive CD8+ T cells from PBMCs. The chain combines TRBV18 with TRBJ2-3; 8 bases map to TRBD2. CDR3 amino acids: CASSPFAGGVSSLATDTQYF. Written as DNA, the CDR3 is TGTGCCAGCTCACCATTCGCGGGAGGAGTTTCTAGTTTGGCCACAGATACGCAGTATTTT.